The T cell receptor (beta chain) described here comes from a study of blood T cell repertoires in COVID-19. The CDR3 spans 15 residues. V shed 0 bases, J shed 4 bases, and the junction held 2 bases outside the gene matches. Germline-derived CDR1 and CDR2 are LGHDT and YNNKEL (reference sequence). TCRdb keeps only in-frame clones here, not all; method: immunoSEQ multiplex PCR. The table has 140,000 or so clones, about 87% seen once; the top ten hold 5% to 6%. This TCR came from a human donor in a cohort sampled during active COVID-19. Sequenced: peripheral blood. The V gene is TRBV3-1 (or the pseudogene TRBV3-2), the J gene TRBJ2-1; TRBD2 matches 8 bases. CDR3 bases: TGTGCCAGCAGCCAAGATGCGGGGGGATACAATGAGCAGTTCTTC. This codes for CASSQDAGGYNEQFF.